The 15 T cell receptor beta chains presented below share a single source sample, sequenced in a study of T cell clonotyping in hematopoietic cell transplantation. The time point: recipient sample about 28 days before transplant, after cytoreduction. Method: immunoSEQ multiplex PCR; TCRdb's copy keeps in-frame clones and lacks some. The sample shows some 36,000 clones, 90% to 95% of them seen only once. Sequences were derived from peripheral blood mononuclear cells, sampled before stem cell transplant. The receptors here all came from a man in his forties with chronic myeloid leukemia. Some clones in this sample may be carry-over from other donors' samples.

The chain recombines TRBV30 with TRBJ1-6, with D tentatively TRBD1 (5 bases). The V gene lost 4 bases and the J gene lost 8 bases, with 12 bases spanning the gap. The CDR3 is made up of 13 amino acids. CDR1 is GTSNPN, CDR2 SVGIG, per germline (reference sequence). CDR3 protein: CAWNQGLDSPLHF. The CDR3 region has the DNA TGTGCCTGGAACCAGGGCCTGGATTCACCCCTCCACTTT.

Only one count was recorded for this clone. This CDR3 reads CASSKVAGREYGYTF. CDR3 coding DNA: TGTGCCAGCAGCAAAGTGGCAGGGCGGGAGTATGGCTACACCTTC. The genes are TRBV21-1 and TRBJ1-2. TRBV21-1 represents a pseudogene. This CDR3 spans 15 amino acids.

The genes are TRBV5-4 and TRBJ1-6; TRBD1 matches 11 bases. The germline CDR1 and CDR2 sequences are SGHNT and YYREEE (reference sequence). The CDR3 covers 15 residues. V lost 3 bases, J lost 9 bases, and 5 bases stayed unmatched. This CDR3 is CASSSAGQGVSPLHF. The CDR3 coding sequence is TGTGCCAGCAGCTCCGCGGGACAGGGGGTTTCACCCCTCCACTTT.

This chain links TRBV7-2 with TRBJ2-5; tentative D call: TRBD2 (7 bases). Germline V gene sequence: CDR1 SGHTA, CDR2 FQGNSA. V was cut by 5 bases and J by 9 bases, with 19 bases left in between. The CDR3 contains 14 residues. CDR3 in amino acids: CASSPGGPIRAQYF. Written as DNA, the CDR3 is TGTGCCAGCAGCCCCGGGGGGCCTATTCGGGCCCAGTACTTC.

This clone was seen a single time. The V call is TRBV7-2, the J call TRBJ2-3; D gene unclear. With 5 bases removed from V and 0 bases from J, the gap between germline ends came to 9 bases. Germline CDR1 is SGHTA and CDR2 is FQGNSA. There are 14 residues in the CDR3. The CDR3 protein is CASSVLGSTDTQYF. For the CDR3, the DNA is TGTGCCAGCAGCGTCCTGGGAAGCACAGATACGCAGTATTTT.

This chain joins TRBV28 and TRBJ1-2; D ambiguous. Per germline, CDR1 MDHEN and CDR2 SYDVKM. The CDR3 sequence is 15 residues long. The V end lost 7 bases, the J end lost 4 bases, and 19 bases lay between the germline ends. The CDR3 DNA reads TGTGCCAGCAACCACATTACCAATCCCCCCTATGGCTACACCTTC. It specifies CASNHITNPPYGYTF.

The rearrangement joins TRBV7-2 to TRBJ2-1; D possibly corresponds to TRBD1 (5 bases). From germline, CDR1 is SGHTA and CDR2 FQGNSA. This CDR3 is 15 amino acids long. V dropped 2 bases and J dropped 6 bases, with 14 bases sitting between them. The CDR3 loop is CASSLLGAFFNEQFF. The CDR3 nucleotides are TGTGCCAGCAGCTTACTAGGGGCTTTTTTCAATGAGCAGTTCTTC.

This chain links TRBV7-2 with TRBJ1-3, with D unresolved. V lost 1 base to trimming and J lost 0 bases, with 10 bases between them. Germline CDR1 reads SGHTA; CDR2 reads FQGNSA. The CDR3 length is 16 residues. The CDR3 protein is CASSLDHTFSGNTIYF. CDR3 coding DNA: TGTGCCAGCAGCTTAGATCATACTTTCTCTGGAAACACCATATATTTT.

The chain uses TRBV4-1 and TRBJ2-7, with 9 bases lining up with TRBD1. In germline, CDR1 is MGHRA, CDR2 YSYEKL. Trimming cost V 4 bases and J 4 bases; bases outside gene matches: 5. The CDR3 is 14 residues long. The CDR3 here is CASSLDRGPYEQYF. The CDR3 nucleotides are TGCGCCAGCAGCCTGGACAGGGGACCATACGAGCAGTACTTC.

V and J are TRBV2 and TRBJ1-2; D is unclear. Trimming shortened V by 6 bases and J by 0 bases, and 11 bases separated the two germline ends. The CDR3 totals 14 residues. Germline V gene sequence: CDR1 SNHLY, CDR2 FYNNEI. CDR3 region: CASRGETTNYGYTF. CDR3 coding DNA: TGTGCCAGCAGGGGAGAAACCACTAACTATGGCTACACCTTC.

The chain couples TRBV2 to TRBJ2-5, with 8 bases lining up with TRBD1. CDR1 SNHLY and CDR2 FYNNEI come from the germline V gene. The CDR3 totals 15 residues. The trim removed 3 bases at V and 4 bases at J, leaving 7 bases unmatched. The DNA for the CDR3 is TGTGCCAGCAGTGATCCCAGGGGGCGCGCAGAGACCCAGTACTTC. Residues: CASSDPRGRAETQYF.

The CDR3 DNA reads TGTGCCAGCAGCTTGGCGGATAGCCAGGCCTACAATGAGCAGTTCTTC. It is translated as CASSLADSQAYNEQFF. V usage is TRBV5-4 and J usage is TRBJ2-1; the D is unclear. This CDR3 has 16 residues. The V end lost 0 bases, the J end lost 2 bases, and 12 bases lay between the germline ends. Looked up from germline, CDR1 is SGHNT and CDR2 is YYREEE (reference sequence).

The chain is built from TRBV27 and TRBJ1-1; 11 bases align to TRBD1. This CDR3 spans 13 amino acids. Germline values: CDR1 MNHEY, CDR2 SMNVEV (reference sequence). V lost 6 bases to trimming and J lost 10 bases; unmatched junction nucleotides: 7. CDR3 nucleotides: TGTGCCAGCAGCCTTCGGACAGGGGGCTTAGCTTTCTTT. This sequence encodes CASSLRTGGLAFF.

This chain links TRBV6-6 with TRBJ1-2, with D uncertain. Trimming took off 0 bases at V and 5 bases at J, with 7 bases between the two ends. The CDR3 length is 13 residues. Germline lookup yields CDR1 MNHNY and CDR2 SVGAGI (reference sequence). CDR3 in DNA: TGTGCCAGCAGTTACTCGGCCAGGTATGGCTACACCTTC. It specifies CASSYSARYGYTF.

This chain uses TRBV9 with TRBJ1-2; no reliable D call. The V and J ends lost 0 bases and 1 base respectively, with 7 bases between them. There are 14 residues in the CDR3. Germline CDR1 and CDR2: SGDLS and YYNGEE. DNA for the CDR3: TGTGCCAGCAGCGTAGGCGGCGGTAACTATGGCTACACCTTC. It translates to CASSVGGGNYGYTF.